Below are 20 T cell receptor beta chains sequenced from a single sample in a study of beta chain features in type 1 diabetes. Sequenced material consisted of expressed TCRB transcripts (all of the isolated RNA was reverse transcribed). The data were produced by immunoSEQ multiplex PCR, yet TCRdb's version contains in-frame clones alone and is incomplete. Of under 350,000 clones listed, around 7.3% were seen once; the top ten hold 1%. Sequencing input: central memory CD4+ T cells from blood. The source of these receptors is a woman under 30 in good health.

A few counts support this clone. This chain connects TRBV7-8 to TRBJ1-4; D is undetermined. There are 12 residues in the CDR3. V was clipped by 5 bases and J by 3 bases, with 4 bases between them. The V gene's germline CDR1 is SGHVS and CDR2 FQNEAQ. In nucleotides, the CDR3 is TGTGCCAGCAGCAAATCTAATGAAAAACTGTTTTTT. It is translated as CASSKSNEKLFF.

There are many counts of this clone. The sample has other DNA sequences that encode this CDR3 too. The chain recombines TRBV13 with TRBJ1-2, with D uncertain. The CDR3 sequence is 13 residues long. The germline V gene encodes CDR1 PRHDT and CDR2 FYEKMQ (reference sequence). Trimming removed 0 bases at V and 3 bases at J, with 5 bases between. CDR3 nucleotide sequence: TGTGCCAGCAGCTTAGGCCGGCACTATGGCTACACCTTC. Its protein is CASSLGRHYGYTF.

This sequence joins TRBV7-9 and TRBJ1-6, with D unclear. CDR1 and CDR2 (germline): SEHNR, FQNEAQ (reference sequence). The CDR3 is 15 amino acids. Deletions cut 5 bases from V and 5 bases from J, with 13 bases between. CDR3 amino acids: CASSRLGANNSPLHF. The DNA of the CDR3 is TGTGCCAGCAGCCGACTGGGTGCCAATAATTCACCCCTCCACTTT.

This clone was seen more than once but under ten times. The V gene is TRBV6-5, the J gene TRBJ1-1; TRBD1 is a possible D gene (5 bases). CDR1 is MNHEY, CDR2 SVGAGI, per germline. V was trimmed by 0 bases and J by 9 bases, leaving 14 bases between them. The CDR3 has 14 residues. The CDR3 DNA sequence: TGTGCCAGCAGTTACTCCCAGGGTGAGATGAAAGCTTTCTTT. Amino acid sequence: CASSYSQGEMKAFF.

This clone occurred a few times. Distinct nucleotide sequences in the sample also encode this CDR3. The chain joins TRBV6-5 to TRBJ2-2; D unresolved. This CDR3 spans 13 amino acids. CDR1 is MNHEY, CDR2 SVGAGI, per germline. Trimming left V 2 bases short and J 4 bases short, with 5 bases between. This CDR3 reads CASSYPGTGELFF. The CDR3 DNA is TGTGCCAGCAGTTACCCAGGCACCGGGGAGCTGTTTTTT.

Only a few counts were recorded for this clone. Other DNA sequences in this sample translate to the same CDR3. The chain recombines TRBV7-9 with TRBJ2-5; D is uncertain. The V end was cut by 0 bases, the J end by 2 bases, with 1 base between. Germline V gene data show CDR1 as SEHNR and CDR2 as FQNEAQ (reference sequence). The CDR3 extends over 12 amino acids. CDR3 DNA: TGTGCCAGCAGCTTAGCGCAAGAGACCCAGTACTTC. Translated: CASSLAQETQYF.

With respect to this clone: A single base is all that separates this from a far larger clone, so a read error is likely. The genes are TRBV7-9 and TRBJ1-2, with D uncertain. The V and J ends lost 2 bases and 2 bases respectively, with 12 bases between them. This CDR3 is 15 amino acids long. The germline V gene has CDR1 SEHNR and CDR2 FQNEAQ (reference sequence). CDR3 nucleotides: TGTGCCAGCAGCTTATCAGGAAGCAGGAACTATGGCTACACCTTC. Residues: CASSLSGSRNYGYTF.

There are many counts of this clone. This sequence joins TRBV7-9 and TRBJ2-3; TRBD2 matches at 13 bases. Looked up from germline, CDR1 is SEHNR and CDR2 is FQNEAQ (reference sequence). The trim removed 5 bases at V and 3 bases at J, leaving 8 bases unmatched. CDR3 length: 17 amino acids. The CDR3 reads CASSVGLAGALTDTQYF. The CDR3 DNA reads as TGTGCCAGCAGCGTCGGACTAGCGGGGGCCCTTACAGATACGCAGTATTTT.

This clone was seen at least ten times. The chain recombines TRBV25-1 with TRBJ2-5; D perhaps matches TRBD1 (6 bases). This CDR3 comprises 14 residues. Germline V gene sequence: CDR1 MGHDK, CDR2 SYGVNS. Trimming took off 8 bases at V and 3 bases at J, with 16 bases between the two ends. The CDR3, as DNA: TGTGCCAGCGGAGACCTAGGGGGTAAAGAGACCCAGTACTTC. It yields the protein CASGDLGGKETQYF.

This clone was picked up many times. The chain is built from TRBV7-9 and TRBJ2-3; 11 bases map to TRBD2. Per the germline V gene, CDR1 is SEHNR and CDR2 is FQNEAQ (reference sequence). This CDR3 is 16 amino acids long. The V and J ends lost 4 bases and 3 bases, in that order; junction bases with no gene match: 6. The CDR3 is CASSSPSGRRTDTQYF. The CDR3 DNA reads TGTGCCAGCAGCTCCCCTAGCGGGAGGAGGACAGATACGCAGTATTTT. The complete variable domain, with remaining parts taken from reference TRBV7-9 and TRBJ2-3, reads DTGVSQNPRHKITKRGQNVTFRCDPISEHNRLYWYRQTLGQGPEFLTYFQNEAQLEKSRLLSDRFSAERPKGSFSTLEIQRTEQGDSAMYLCASSSPSGRRTDTQYFGPGTRLTVL.

This clone was seen a handful of times. The chain couples TRBV25-1 to TRBJ2-1; D is possibly TRBD2 (7 bases). The germline V gene has CDR1 MGHDK and CDR2 SYGVNS. The CDR3 is 13 amino acids. CDR3 amino acids: CAAGAPIGGEQFF. DNA of the CDR3: TGTGCGGCGGGGGCTCCCATCGGGGGTGAGCAGTTCTTC.

This clone has a handful of counts. The chain couples TRBV19 to TRBJ1-1; D remains ambiguous. Germline V lookup: CDR1 LNHDA, CDR2 SQIVND (reference sequence). V lost 10 bases and J 1 base, leaving 22 bases between the germline ends. The CDR3 is 16 amino acids. The CDR3 DNA sequence: TGTGCCAATCCCTGGTTTGGCCGCCCAGAGAACACTGAAGCTTTCTTT. Its translation: CANPWFGRPENTEAFF. Combining the CDR3 with reference TRBV19 and TRBJ1-1 gives the whole variable domain DGGITQSPKYLFRKEGQNVTLSCEQNLNHDAMYWYRQDPGQGLRLIYYSQIVNDFQKGDIAEGYSVSREKKESFPLTVTSAQKNPTAFYLCANPWFGRPENTEAFFGQGTRLTVV.

V usage is TRBV28 and J usage is TRBJ1-6, with D maybe TRBD1 (5 bases). Per the germline V gene, CDR1 is MDHEN and CDR2 is SYDVKM. The V gene lost 5 bases and the J gene lost 7 bases, with 15 bases spanning the gap. This CDR3 is built from 15 residues. CDR3: CASSIPGSRNSPLHF. DNA of the CDR3: TGTGCCAGCAGTATTCCAGGGAGTAGGAATTCACCCCTCCACTTT.

This clone has only a few counts. V and J are TRBV9 and TRBJ2-2; 13 positions match TRBD2. Germline V gene lookup returns CDR1 SGDLS and CDR2 YYNGEE. This CDR3 is built from 18 residues. The junction had 10 bases not matched to a gene; V was cut back by 2 bases and J by 6 bases. The CDR3 protein is CASSVGLAGEEGAGELFF. The DNA for the CDR3 is TGTGCCAGCAGCGTCGGACTAGCGGGAGAAGAAGGGGCCGGGGAGCTGTTTTTT.

This clone was counted between two and nine times. The J gene is TRBJ1-2, the V gene TRBV19; TRBD1 matches 7 bases. With V trimmed by 4 bases and J by 4 bases, 6 bases remained unmatched. The length of the CDR3 is 14 residues. Germline lookup yields CDR1 LNHDA and CDR2 SQIVND (reference sequence). CDR3 loop: CASSTTGEGYGYTF. The CDR3 bases are TGTGCCAGTAGTACCACAGGGGAGGGCTATGGCTACACCTTC.

To note about this clone: Other DNA sequences of this sample code for an identical CDR3. Here the CDR3 DNA reads TGTGCCAGTAGAAAACCCGAAGGGAACACTGAAGCTTTCTTT. Translated: CASRKPEGNTEAFF. The chain is built from TRBV19 and TRBJ1-1; no firm D call. V lost 6 bases and J lost 1, with 12 bases in between. Germline CDR1 reads LNHDA; CDR2 reads SQIVND (reference sequence). CDR3 length: 14 residues.

The chain uses TRBV27 and TRBJ2-1; 8 bases align to TRBD2. V was clipped by 3 bases and J by 9 bases; unmatched bases: 7. The germline CDR1 and CDR2 sequences are MNHEY and SMNVEV (reference sequence). The CDR3 totals 14 residues. The CDR3 coding sequence is TGTGCCAGCAGTTTTTACGGGAGGGAGGGTGAGCAGTTCTTC. This codes for CASSFYGREGEQFF.

This clone has only a few counts. The chain uses TRBV7-2 and TRBJ2-1; D might be TRBD1 or TRBD2, each matching 6 bases. V lost 5 bases and J lost 14, with 22 bases in between. This CDR3 contains 14 residues. Germline assignment: CDR1 SGHTA and CDR2 FQGNSA. The CDR3 region has the DNA TGTGCCAGCAGCGCAAGCTCACTAGCAGGGGACGAGTTCTTC. It is translated as CASSASSLAGDEFF.

This clone occurred many times. The gene calls are TRBV2 and TRBJ2-3; D remains ambiguous. Per germline, CDR1 SNHLY and CDR2 FYNNEI. The CDR3 consists of 12 residues. The V end was cut by 6 bases, the J end by 5 bases, with 9 bases between. The CDR3 here is CASRQLGDTQYF. The CDR3 DNA reads as TGTGCCAGCAGACAACTCGGAGATACGCAGTATTTT.

At least ten counts were recorded for this clone. The chain employs TRBV18 and TRBJ1-3; D not resolved. Trimming stripped 2 bases from V and 0 bases from J, with 8 bases between. CDR3 length equals 15 residues. The germline gives CDR1 KGHSH, CDR2 LQKENI. CDR3 in amino acids: CASSPIFPSGNTIYF. CDR3 bases: TGTGCCAGCTCACCAATTTTCCCCTCTGGAAACACCATATATTTT.